By share of the sample, the clone carrying this TCR beta chain is medium-sized. Its antigen is still unknown. The sample belongs to a study of vaccination effects on CD4 cells after COVID-19. Study context: Post-vaccine sampling occurred a median 72 days after the second dose.

Pools of viral peptides were used by the ViraFEST assay to expand antigen-specific CD4+ T cells ahead of sequencing. Subsequent to less than eleven days of culture, CD4+ T cells were isolated. Either the BNT162b2 or mRNA-1273 vaccine was given to participants in two doses. In the cultures, half the medium was exchanged for IL-2 medium on days 3 and 7. Profiled with immunoSEQ multiplex PCR; TCRdb holds only in-frame clones, not every one. The sample lists some 15,000 clones, about 70% seen once, with 9% in the top ten. V was trimmed by 1 base and J by 4 bases, leaving 14 bases between them. Germline CDR1 and CDR2: SGHKS and YYEKEE (reference sequence). This CDR3 region has 15 residues.

The gene calls are TRBV5-5 and TRBJ1-2; D unresolved. Here the sequenced sample was CD4+ T cells from PBMCs cultured with SARS-CoV-2 spike peptides, taken after COVID-19 vaccination. This receptor was identified in a human donor who received a COVID-19 vaccine. The CDR3: CASSLSPGPLYGYTF. The CDR3 coding sequence is TGTGCCAGCAGCTTGTCGCCAGGCCCTCTCTATGGCTACACCTTC.